Below, 11 T cell receptor beta chains from the same sample are listed, as sequenced in a study of cytomegalovirus exposure and HLA in healthy donors. PCR primers comprised 60 Vbeta and 13 Jbeta primers. The repertoire was sequenced with immunoSEQ multiplex PCR; TCRdb's copy has only in-frame clones and lacks some. The profile shows about 89,000 clones, roughly a tenth of them singletons. Sequenced input: PBMCs. The receptors shown here come from a man aged 50-59 years in good health and CMV-seropositive.

V usage is TRBV5-1 and J usage is TRBJ2-1, with TRBD2 as a possible D gene (8 bases). CDR1 is SGHRS and CDR2 is YFSETQ in the germline V gene. This CDR3 has 16 amino acids. The V end lost 4 bases, the J end lost 6 bases, and 20 bases lay between the germline ends. CDR3 amino acids: CASSPGGTSALNEQFF. In nucleotides, the CDR3 is TGCGCCAGCAGCCCAGGGGGGACTAGTGCCCTCAATGAGCAGTTCTTC.

The chain carries TRBV7-8 and TRBJ2-7; perhaps TRBD2 as D (6 bases). The CDR3 totals 14 residues. CDR1 SGHVS and CDR2 FQNEAQ come from the germline V gene. The germline V and J ends were trimmed by 1 base and 2 bases, with 9 bases remaining between them. The CDR3 bases are TGTGCCAGCAGCTTAGGGACTACCGCCTACGAGCAGTACTTC. Amino acid sequence: CASSLGTTAYEQYF.

The CDR3 region is CAASSGTGSYNEQFF. CDR3 in DNA: TGTGCCGCTAGTTCCGGGACAGGGTCCTACAATGAGCAGTTCTTC. This sequence joins TRBV30 and TRBJ2-1; 9 bases map to TRBD1. V was clipped by 8 bases and J by 1 base; unmatched bases: 9. The CDR3 runs to 15 residues. Looked up from germline, CDR1 is GTSNPN and CDR2 is SVGIG (reference sequence).

This clone came up a few times. The genes are TRBV12-2 and TRBJ2-3; TRBD2 was called by the table and not checked on the DNA. TRBV12-2 is reported as a pseudogene. CDR3 length: 16 amino acids. This chain's CDR3 is CASRLAGGMDTDTQYF. CDR3 bases: TGTGCAAGTCGCTTAGCGGGGGGGATGGATACAGATACGCAGTATTTT.

V is TRBV6-5 and J is TRBJ2-3, with 8 bases identical to TRBD2. Per the germline V gene, CDR1 is MNHEY and CDR2 is SVGAGI. The V gene end was trimmed by 2 bases and the J gene end by 5 bases; junction bases not matched to a gene: 6. This CDR3 spans 15 amino acids. The CDR3 nucleotides are TGTGCCAGCAGTTACGGGTCGGGAGGGTTAGATACGCAGTATTTT. It encodes CASSYGSGGLDTQYF.

Only a few counts were recorded for this clone. The CDR3 DNA reads TGTGCCAGCGGGACAGGGTTAGAAAAACTGTTTTTT. This codes for CASGTGLEKLFF. The rearrangement links TRBV6-1 to TRBJ1-4; TRBD1 agrees at 9 bases. Germline values: CDR1 MNHNS, CDR2 SASEGT. CDR3 length equals 12 residues. V was pared by 8 bases and J by 8 bases, with 3 bases of the junction left unmatched.

A few counts support this clone. The chain uses TRBV19 and TRBJ2-7; D is undetermined. There are 14 residues in the CDR3. Between the trimmed V and J ends, which lost 9 bases and 1 base, there was a span of 16 bases. Germline CDR1 and CDR2: LNHDA and SQIVND (reference sequence). The CDR3 protein is CARITNSASYEQYF. The CDR3 region has the DNA TGTGCCAGAATAACGAATAGTGCTTCCTACGAGCAGTACTTC.

The V gene is TRBV9, the J gene TRBJ2-1; 10 bases map to TRBD2. Losses at the gene ends were 0 bases for V and 7 bases for J; bases not matched to a gene: 10. CDR1 is SGDLS and CDR2 is YYNGEE in the germline V gene. The CDR3 contains 17 residues. The CDR3 loop reads CASSVVASGSRGNEQFF. CDR3 sequence (DNA): TGTGCCAGCAGCGTAGTGGCTAGCGGGAGTCGGGGGAATGAGCAGTTCTTC.

This clone was recorded a few times. The V call is TRBV5-6, the J call TRBJ1-1, with D tentatively TRBD1 (5 bases). The CDR3 has 14 amino acids. Looked up from germline, CDR1 is SGHDT and CDR2 is YYEEEE. With 0 bases removed from V and 5 bases from J, the gap between germline ends came to 11 bases. In nucleotides, the CDR3 is TGTGCCAGCAGCTTGGTGGAGGGGAGAACTGAAGCTTTCTTT. It codes for CASSLVEGRTEAFF.

The count of this clone is one. The chain has TRBV28 and TRBJ1-2, with D perhaps TRBD1 (6 bases). The CDR3 has 13 amino acids. Trimming removed 6 bases from V and 4 bases from J, with 12 bases in between. Per germline, CDR1 MDHEN and CDR2 SYDVKM. The CDR3 reads CASRPTGSYGYTF. The CDR3 DNA is TGTGCCAGCAGGCCAACAGGGTCCTATGGCTACACCTTC.

This clone was recorded a few times. The V gene is TRBV6-5, the J gene TRBJ2-1; TRBD1 agrees at 9 bases. Germline V lookup: CDR1 MNHEY, CDR2 SVGAGI. The CDR3 contains 13 residues. The V and J ends lost 4 bases and 7 bases, in that order; junction bases with no gene match: 2. CDR3 nucleotides: TGTGCCAGCAGTTTACAGGGGGCGAATGAGCAGTTCTTC. Translated: CASSLQGANEQFF.